This TCR beta chain stems from a study of brain T cells in children with intractable seizures. Study-wide findings and caveats: Patients' HCMV serostatus was unknown; virus specificity rests on CDR3 similarity alone.

Surgery cases with the highest brain T cell transcript signatures were chosen for sequencing. Measured with immunoSEQ multiplex PCR; TCRdb has only the in-frame clones, and not every one. The top ten clones hold roughly 6.3% of a sample with around 41,000 clones, about 93% of them seen once. About this clone: Its antigen is currently unknown.

This CDR3 has 15 amino acids. Germline V CDR1 and CDR2: SGHDT, YYEEEE. Trimming took off 5 bases at V and 3 bases at J, with 16 bases between the two ends. The TCR sequence derives from a girl aged 2 to 10 with tuberous sclerosis and intractable seizures. The V and J genes are TRBV5-6 and TRBJ2-3; a possible D gene is TRBD2 (6 bases). Sequencing used peripheral blood, obtained at surgery. CDR3 sequence reads: CASSDSTGRTDTQYF. The CDR3 region has the DNA TGTGCCAGCAGTGATAGCACGGGGAGGACAGATACGCAGTATTTT.